The entry that follows covers one T cell receptor beta chain sequence. This clonotype was counted at least ten times. Which antigen it targets is not known. No much larger clonotype is one base removed from it; base qualities were not supplied. The data were obtained in a study of T-cell memory formation after mild COVID-19 (dated by TCRdb to the early 2020s). The study in broad terms: Most TCR sequence clusters were specific to one of the two donors. The cohort was made up of two young adult volunteers, one female and one male, who were previously healthy. T-cell clones expanding and contracting after mild COVID-19 in a couple of donors were tracked by longitudinal TCRalpha and TCRbeta repertoire sequencing.

The CDR3 has 15 amino acids, counting the end cysteine and phenylalanine. Only the CDR3 portion is preserved as DNA: 45 bases, with reading frame beginning at the first base. Trimmed from V: 3 bases; trimmed from J: 4 bases; junction bases lacking a gene match: 7. Ficoll-Paque density gradient centrifugation was used to isolate PBMCs. TCRdb names Illumina NovaSeq 6000 as the instrument used. TCRalpha and TCRbeta cDNA libraries were built by 5'RACE with constant-segment primers, adding sample barcodes and unique molecular identifiers. Trizol reagent was used to extract RNA from every sample. Amplification of the libraries took two PCR steps, and the second step added a second sample barcode plus Illumina TruSeq adapters. Sequencing of the libraries was done on an Illumina NovaSeq, producing 2 x 150 bp paired-end reads. The source study handled its data this way. The reads were demultiplexed and collapsed into UMI-guided consensus sequences using migec v1.2.7. Using mixcr v2.1.11, the UMI consensuses were aligned to TRA and TRB V and J templates and assembled into clonotypes. A clonotype was counted as expanded or contracted only if both edgeR and NoisET called the change significant, with noise models trained on biological replicates. For edgeR calls, the cutoffs were a false discovery rate-adjusted p below 0.01 and a log2 fold-change threshold of 1. As an exploratory analysis of dynamics, max-normalized trajectories of the 1000 most abundant clonotypes were examined by PCA with hierarchical clustering. Separately sequenced CD4+ and CD8+ repertoires were used to assign the CD4 or CD8 phenotype of responding clones. Using fastp at Q25 and MiXCR, TCRdb reprocessed the public reads and kept productive beta chains. A single entry per CDR3 protein holds the most common genes and DNA from its merged rows. The authors' filters were not applied to this entry. Present in this sample are 45,000 to 65,000 distinct CDR3 sequences, 9.3% of which were seen just once. In total, the top ten clones hold 12% of the sample.

Points the paper makes about the study in general: From day 15 to 85, contracting clones showed balanced CD4/CD8 phenotypes, whereas a second wave of clones that expanded from day 15 to 37 leaned towards CD4+. Contracting CD4+ clones were located mainly in the CM and EM memory subsets, whereas CD8+ clones were found to be enriched in EMRA. SARS-CoV-2 specificity was not confirmed for the second-wave clones peaking on day 37. Some responding clones were detected in pre-infection memory, suggesting pre-existing cross-reactive memory T cells joined the SARS-CoV-2 response. The study covered only two mild cases, and larger cohorts including severe cases with pre-infection samples were considered necessary.

This chain joins TRBV12-3 or TRBV12-4 to TRBJ2-5; TRBD2 fits 8 bases in the junction. This TCR derives from an adult woman who had mild COVID-19 (a few samples of this study predate the infection). The sample titles of this study are shuffled in the database, so cell type and time point are left out; the donor was told from shared clones. Sequenced material: PBMCs or a T cell subset sorted from them (not recorded which). DNA sequence: TGTGCCAGCAGTTTCTGGGGCGGGGGGCGAGAGACCCAGTACTTC. Its amino acids are CASSFWGGGRETQYF.